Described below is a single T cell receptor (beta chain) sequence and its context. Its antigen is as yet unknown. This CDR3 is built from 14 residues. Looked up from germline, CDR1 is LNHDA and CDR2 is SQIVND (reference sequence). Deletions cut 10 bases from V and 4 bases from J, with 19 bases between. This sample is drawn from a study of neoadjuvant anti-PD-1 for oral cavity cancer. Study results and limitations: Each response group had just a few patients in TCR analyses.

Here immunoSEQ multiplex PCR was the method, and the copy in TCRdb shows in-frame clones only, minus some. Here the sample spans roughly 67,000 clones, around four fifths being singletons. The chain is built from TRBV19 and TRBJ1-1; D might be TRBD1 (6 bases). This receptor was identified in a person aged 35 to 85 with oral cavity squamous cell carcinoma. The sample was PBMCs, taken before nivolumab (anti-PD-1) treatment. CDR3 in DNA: TGTGCCACCATGGGTCCCCGCAGGGGCACTGAAGCTTTCTTT. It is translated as CATMGPRRGTEAFF.